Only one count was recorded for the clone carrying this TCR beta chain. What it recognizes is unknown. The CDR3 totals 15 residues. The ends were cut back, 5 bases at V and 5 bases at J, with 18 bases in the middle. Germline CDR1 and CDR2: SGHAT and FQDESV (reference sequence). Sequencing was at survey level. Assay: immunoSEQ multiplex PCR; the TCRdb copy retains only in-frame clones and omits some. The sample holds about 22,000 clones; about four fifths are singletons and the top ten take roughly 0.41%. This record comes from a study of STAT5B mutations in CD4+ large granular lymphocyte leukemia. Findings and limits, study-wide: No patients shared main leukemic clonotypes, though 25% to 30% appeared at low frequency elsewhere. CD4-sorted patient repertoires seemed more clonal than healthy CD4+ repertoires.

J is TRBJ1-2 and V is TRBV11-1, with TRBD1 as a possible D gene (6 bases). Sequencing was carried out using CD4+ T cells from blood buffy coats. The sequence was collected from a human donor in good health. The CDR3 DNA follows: TGTGCCAGCAGCCGACGGCGGGGGGCTGGATATGGCTACACCTTC. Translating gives CASSRRRGAGYGYTF.